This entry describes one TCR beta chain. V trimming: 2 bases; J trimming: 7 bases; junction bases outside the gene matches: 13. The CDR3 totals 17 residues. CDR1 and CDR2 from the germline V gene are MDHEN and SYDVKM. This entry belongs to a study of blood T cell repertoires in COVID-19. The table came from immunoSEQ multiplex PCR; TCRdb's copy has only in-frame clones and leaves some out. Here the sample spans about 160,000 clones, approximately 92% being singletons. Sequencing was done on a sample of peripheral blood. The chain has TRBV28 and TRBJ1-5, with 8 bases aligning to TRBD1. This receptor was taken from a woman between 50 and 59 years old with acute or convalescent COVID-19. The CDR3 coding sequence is TGTGCCAGCAGTTTAGAAGCTAAACCAGGGGGCAGACAGCCCCAGCATTTT. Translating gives CASSLEAKPGGRQPQHF. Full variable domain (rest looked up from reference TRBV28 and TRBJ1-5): DVKVTQSSRYLVKRTGEKVFLECVQDMDHENMFWYRQDPGLGLRLIYFSYDVKMKEKGDIPEGYSVSREKKERFSLILESASTNQTSMYLCASSLEAKPGGRQPQHFGDGTRLSIL.